This T cell receptor beta chain comes out of a study of T cells in Graves' hyperthyroidism and ophthalmopathy. Turning to the study itself: Peripheral blood sampling occurred at initial diagnosis, before any treatment. Whole-study results and caveats: Most clonotypes that expanded in the thyroid above 0.001 also showed up in blood. Model output signaled ophthalmopathy a median roughly 6 months ahead of onset.

RNA transcripts served as the template for amplifying TCR beta CDR3 regions. The study used the HTBI primer set for a first-round RT-PCR of the TCR CDR3. A single record per CDR3 protein comes from TCRdb applying MiXCR to the multiplex PCR reads. The sample lists around 560,000 distinct CDR3 sequences, 16% occurring once. Trimming pared 4 bases from V and 12 bases from J, leaving 12 bases between. The CDR3 is 11 amino acids. Germline V gives CDR1 MNHEY, CDR2 SMNVEV (reference sequence). Fresh peripheral blood, approximately 10 ml, was the source of the PBMCs. On this clonotype itself: What it binds is not known.

The sample consisted of blood. The clonotype was recovered from a woman between 18 and 30 years old with Graves' hyperthyroidism. V gene TRBV27 combines with J gene TRBJ2-5; TRBD1 or TRBD2 may be the D gene (5 bases each). The DNA of the CDR3 is TGTGCCAGCAGTTCGACGGGACCGAAGTACTTC. This encodes CASSSTGPKYF.